Listed here is a single T cell receptor (beta chain). This sample is part of a study of T-cell memory formation after mild COVID-19. Across the whole study: There were largely donor-specific TCR clusters.

TCR alpha and TCR beta cDNA libraries carrying sample barcodes and UMIs came from 5'RACE with constant-segment primers. TCRdb fed the 5' RACE reads into MiXCR, producing one record per CDR3 protein. The sample consists of under 250,000 distinct CDR3 sequences, approximately 10% of them appearing once. Germline V gene lookup returns CDR1 SGHVS and CDR2 FQNEAQ. V gave up 4 bases and J gave up 5 bases; unmatched junction bases: 8. The CDR3 totals 16 residues. Specimen: PBMCs or a T cell subset sorted from them (not recorded which). This TCR derives from a man between 18 and 29 years old who had mild COVID-19 (a few samples of this study predate the infection). Cell type and time point are not known. J is TRBJ1-6 and V is TRBV7-8; 7 bases agree with TRBD1. This CDR3 is CASSSYLGTDNSPLHF. In DNA form, the CDR3 reads TGTGCCAGCAGCTCCTACCTAGGGACAGATAATTCACCCCTCCACTTT.